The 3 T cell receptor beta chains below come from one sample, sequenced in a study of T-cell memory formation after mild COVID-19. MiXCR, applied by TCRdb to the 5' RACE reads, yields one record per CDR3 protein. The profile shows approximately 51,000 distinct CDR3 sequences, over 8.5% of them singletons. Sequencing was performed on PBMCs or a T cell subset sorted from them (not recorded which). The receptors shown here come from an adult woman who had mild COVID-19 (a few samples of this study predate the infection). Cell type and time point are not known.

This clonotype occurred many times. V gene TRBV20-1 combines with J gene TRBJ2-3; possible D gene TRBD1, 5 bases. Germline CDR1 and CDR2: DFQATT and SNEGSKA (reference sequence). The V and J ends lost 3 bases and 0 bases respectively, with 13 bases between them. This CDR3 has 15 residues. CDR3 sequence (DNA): TGCAGTGCTAGCAATCCTAGGGGTAGCACAGATACGCAGTATTTT. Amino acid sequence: CSASNPRGSTDTQYF.

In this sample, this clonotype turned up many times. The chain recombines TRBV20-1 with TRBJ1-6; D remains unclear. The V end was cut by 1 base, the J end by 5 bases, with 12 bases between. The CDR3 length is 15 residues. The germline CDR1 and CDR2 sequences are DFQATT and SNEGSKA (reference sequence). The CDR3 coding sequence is TGCAGTGCTAGAGGAGCGCAGGCGGATAATTCACCCCTCCACTTT. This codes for CSARGAQADNSPLHF.

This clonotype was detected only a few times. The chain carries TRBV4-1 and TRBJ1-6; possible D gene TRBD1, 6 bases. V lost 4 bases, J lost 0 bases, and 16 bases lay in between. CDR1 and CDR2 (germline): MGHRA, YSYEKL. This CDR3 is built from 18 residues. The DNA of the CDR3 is TGCGCCAGCAGCCCGCGAGCAGGGGTCCTCTCCTATAATTCACCCCTCCACTTT. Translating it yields CASSPRAGVLSYNSPLHF.